The clone carrying this TCR beta chain occurred a few times. The CDR3 sequence is 12 residues long. Trimming left V 1 base short and J 8 bases short, with 5 bases between. Germline V gene sequence: CDR1 LNHNV, CDR2 YYDKDF (reference sequence). This specimen comes from a study of early T cells in non-severe SARS-CoV-2 infection. TCRdb ran MiXCR on the 5' RACE reads and lists one entry per CDR3 protein. Among tens of thousands of distinct CDR3 sequences listed, roughly 6.5% were seen once. The chain joins TRBV15 to TRBJ1-4; D is undetermined. Sequenced: whole blood. This TCR was recovered from an adult who was a healthcare worker with PCR-confirmed SARS-CoV-2 infection or an uninfected control (not recorded which). Written as DNA, the CDR3 is TGTGCCACCAGCAGAGGGGTCGAAAAACTGTTTTTT. Protein sequence: CATSRGVEKLFF.